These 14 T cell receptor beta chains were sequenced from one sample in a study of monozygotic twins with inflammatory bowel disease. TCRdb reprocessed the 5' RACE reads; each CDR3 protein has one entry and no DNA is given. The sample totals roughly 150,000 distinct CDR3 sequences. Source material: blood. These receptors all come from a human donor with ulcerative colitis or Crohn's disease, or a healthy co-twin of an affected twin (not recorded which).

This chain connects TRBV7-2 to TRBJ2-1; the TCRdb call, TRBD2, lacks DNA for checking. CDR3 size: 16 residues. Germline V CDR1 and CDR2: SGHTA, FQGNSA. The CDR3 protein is CASSSRTSGSPNEQFF.

CDR3: CASSLGTSEETQYF. This rearrangement joins TRBV5-1 to TRBJ2-5; TCRdb's D gene call, TRBD2, goes unchecked for lack of DNA. This CDR3 spans 14 amino acids. CDR1 and CDR2 from the germline V gene are SGHRS and YFSETQ.

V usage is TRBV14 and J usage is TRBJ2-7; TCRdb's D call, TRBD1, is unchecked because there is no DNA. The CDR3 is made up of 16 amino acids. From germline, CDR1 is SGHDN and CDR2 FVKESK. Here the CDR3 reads CASSLLPGQGRNEQYF. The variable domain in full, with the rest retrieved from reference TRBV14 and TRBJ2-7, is EAGVTQFPSHSVIEKGQTVTLRCDPISGHDNLYWYRRVMGKEIKFLLHFVKESKQDESGMPNNRFLAERTGGTYSTLKVQPAELEDSGVYFCASSLLPGQGRNEQYFGPGTRLTVT.

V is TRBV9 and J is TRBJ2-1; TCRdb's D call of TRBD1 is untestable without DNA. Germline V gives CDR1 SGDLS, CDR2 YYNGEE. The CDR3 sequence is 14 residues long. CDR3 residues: CASSVEQGYNEQFF.

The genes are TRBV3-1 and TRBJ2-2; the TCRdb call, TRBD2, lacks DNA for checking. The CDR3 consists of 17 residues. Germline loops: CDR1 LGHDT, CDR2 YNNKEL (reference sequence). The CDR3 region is CASSRVTSGSPTGELFF.

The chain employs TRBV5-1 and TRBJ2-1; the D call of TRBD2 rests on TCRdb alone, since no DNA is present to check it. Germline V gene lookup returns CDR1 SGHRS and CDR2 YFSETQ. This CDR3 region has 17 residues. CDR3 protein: CASSLGYDPGSAVRQFF.

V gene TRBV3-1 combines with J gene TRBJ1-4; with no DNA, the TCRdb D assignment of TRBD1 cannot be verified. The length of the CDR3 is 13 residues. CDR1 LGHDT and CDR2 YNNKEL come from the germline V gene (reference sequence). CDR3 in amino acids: CASSYGQGGKLFF.

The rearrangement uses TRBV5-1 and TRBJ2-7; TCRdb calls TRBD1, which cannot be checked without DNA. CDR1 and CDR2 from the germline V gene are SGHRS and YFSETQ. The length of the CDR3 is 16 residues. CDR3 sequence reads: CASSVSRGTGPYEQYF.

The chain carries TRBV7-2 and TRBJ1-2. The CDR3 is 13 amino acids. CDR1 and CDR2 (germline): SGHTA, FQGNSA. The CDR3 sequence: CASSSEVLYGYTF.

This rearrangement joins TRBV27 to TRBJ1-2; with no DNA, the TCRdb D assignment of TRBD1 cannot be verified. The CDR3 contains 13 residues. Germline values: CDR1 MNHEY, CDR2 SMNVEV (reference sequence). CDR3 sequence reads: CASSQQGTHGYTF.

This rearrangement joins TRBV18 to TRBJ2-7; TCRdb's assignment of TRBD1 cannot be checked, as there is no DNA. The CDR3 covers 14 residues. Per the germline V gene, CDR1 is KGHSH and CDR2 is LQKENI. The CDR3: CASSPPWRLYEQYF.

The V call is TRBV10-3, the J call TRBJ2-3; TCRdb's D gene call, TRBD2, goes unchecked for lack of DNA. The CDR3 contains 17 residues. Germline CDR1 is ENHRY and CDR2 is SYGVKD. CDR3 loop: CAIRTVAGGLTTDTQYF.

CDR3 region: CASSLRDGRAHEQYF. The rearrangement uses TRBV7-9 and TRBJ2-7; without DNA, the TCRdb call of TRBD1 cannot be checked. Germline V gene lookup returns CDR1 SEHNR and CDR2 FQNEAQ (reference sequence). The CDR3 sequence is 15 residues long.

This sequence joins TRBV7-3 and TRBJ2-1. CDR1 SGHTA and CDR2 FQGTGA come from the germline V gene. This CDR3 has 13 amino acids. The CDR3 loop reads CASSSGRNNEQFF.